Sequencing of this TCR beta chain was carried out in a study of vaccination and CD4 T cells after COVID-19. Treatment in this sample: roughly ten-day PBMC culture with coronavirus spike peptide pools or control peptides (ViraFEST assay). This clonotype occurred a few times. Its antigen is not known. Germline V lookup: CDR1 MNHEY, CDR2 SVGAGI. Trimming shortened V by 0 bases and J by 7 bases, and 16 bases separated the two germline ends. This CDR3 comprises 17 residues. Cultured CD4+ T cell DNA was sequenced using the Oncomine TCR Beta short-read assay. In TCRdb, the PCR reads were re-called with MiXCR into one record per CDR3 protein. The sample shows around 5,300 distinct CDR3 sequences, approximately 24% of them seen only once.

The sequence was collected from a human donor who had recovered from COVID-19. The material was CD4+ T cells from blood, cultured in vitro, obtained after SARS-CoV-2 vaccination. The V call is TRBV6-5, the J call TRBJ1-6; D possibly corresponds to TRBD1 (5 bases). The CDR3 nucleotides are TGTGCCAGCAGTTACTCCAGTAAAGCTACAGGCAATTCACCCCTCCACTTT. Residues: CASSYSSKATGNSPLHF.